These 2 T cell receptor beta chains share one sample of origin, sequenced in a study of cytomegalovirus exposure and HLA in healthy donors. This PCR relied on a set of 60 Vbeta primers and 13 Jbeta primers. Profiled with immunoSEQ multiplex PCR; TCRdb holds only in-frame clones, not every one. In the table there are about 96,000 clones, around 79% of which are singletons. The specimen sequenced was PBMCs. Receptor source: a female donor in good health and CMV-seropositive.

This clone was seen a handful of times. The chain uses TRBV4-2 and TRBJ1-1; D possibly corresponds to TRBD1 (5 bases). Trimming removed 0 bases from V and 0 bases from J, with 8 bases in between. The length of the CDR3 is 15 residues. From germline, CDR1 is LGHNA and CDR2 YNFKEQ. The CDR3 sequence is CASSQDQGMNTEAFF. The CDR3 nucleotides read TGTGCCAGCAGCCAAGACCAGGGCATGAACACTGAAGCTTTCTTT.

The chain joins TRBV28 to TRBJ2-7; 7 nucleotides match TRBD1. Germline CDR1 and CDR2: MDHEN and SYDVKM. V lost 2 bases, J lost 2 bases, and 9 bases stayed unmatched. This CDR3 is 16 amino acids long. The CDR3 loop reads CASSLPKDRIPYEQYF. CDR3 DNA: TGTGCCAGCAGTTTACCTAAGGACAGGATCCCCTACGAGCAGTACTTC.